This T cell receptor beta chain derives from a study of T-cell reconstitution after alpha-beta-depleted transplantation in children (dated by TCRdb to 2015 to 2016). Study-level background: T-cell immune reconstitution after TCRalphabeta/CD19-depleted allogeneic hematopoietic cell transplantation in children was quantitatively tracked in the study by means of TCR repertoire profiling. Overall study results and their limits: In some patients, high TCRbeta diversity at day 60 was attributed to recipient T cells and intrathymic progenitors that had survived conditioning. Apparently early alphabetaT-cell count recovery about two months after transplant reportedly relied on only several hundred rapidly expanded clones derived from non-depleted graft cells. Hyperexpanded clone frequencies declined over subsequent months; after one year, T-cell counts and TCRbeta diversity were mostly attributed to newly produced T cells.

On this clonotype itself: Which antigen it targets is not known. Base quality data are lacking; no much larger clone is found one base away.

From the germline V gene (reference sequence), CDR1 is DFQATT and CDR2 is SNEGSKA. Compared with germline, V lacks 3 bases and J lacks 5 bases; bases without a gene match: 11. The CDR3 contains 16 residues, cysteine and phenylalanine counted. The read is trimmed to its CDR3 DNA, 48 bases read in frame from base 1. The treatment or condition label on this specimen signifies: allogeneic hematopoietic cell transplantation with graft depleted of TCRalphabeta T cells and CD19 B cells. TCRalphabeta/CD19-depleted allogeneic hematopoietic cell grafts were given to the transplant recipients, all of whom were children. Library prep was done by PCR. These reads were obtained on an Illumina HiSeq 2500. To normalize quantification of the TCRbeta repertoire, the TCR libraries were built with molecular barcoding that relied on unique molecular identifiers. TCRdb itself trimmed the public reads at Q25 with fastp, ran MiXCR and retained productive beta chains. Every entry covers one CDR3 protein and lists the most common genes and DNA from its rows. The sample table holds approximately 400,000 distinct CDR3 sequences, of which roughly 15% were seen once. Approximately 28% of the sample comes from the top ten.

The receptor comes from a boy in the first two years of life who had a stem cell transplant for Wiskott-Aldrich syndrome, so the T cells may come from the graft donor. The sequencing here drew on PBMCs, mostly from graft donor cells, taken 360 days after TCRalphabeta/CD19-depleted stem cell transplant. Recombination linked TRBV20-1 to TRBJ2-5, and 11 junction bases match TRBD2. The CDR3 is CSASPVAGGPAETQYF. The nucleotide sequence reads TGCAGTGCTAGTCCCGTAGCGGGAGGGCCGGCGGAGACCCAGTACTTC.